These T cell receptor beta chains were read from a single sample in a study of T-cell memory formation after mild COVID-19. TCRdb passed the 5' RACE reads through MiXCR, listing each CDR3 protein once. The sample includes about 410,000 distinct CDR3 sequences, 15% to 20% seen only once; the top ten take roughly a fifth. The source material was PBMCs or a T cell subset sorted from them (not recorded which). The receptors derive from a man between 18 and 35 years old who had mild COVID-19 (a few samples of this study predate the infection). Cell type and time point are not known. Each CDR3 is given with its conserved first and last residue. Fields, in order: J gene, V gene, D gene, clone size, CDR3 protein, CDR3 DNA. The D gene is left open where the match is weak. A clone size is listed for some rows: how often the clone was seen (once, few, many), or a class if it is expanded.

J gene: TRBJ2-5; V gene: TRBV7-2; D gene: TRBD1; clone size: few; CDR3 protein: CASSMITGGLIETQYF; CDR3 DNA: TGTGCCAGCAGCATGATCACAGGGGGCTTGATAGAGACCCAGTACTTC
J gene: TRBJ2-2; V gene: TRBV7-9; D gene: .; clone size: .; CDR3 protein: CASSMTGLNTGELFF; CDR3 DNA: TGTGCCAGCAGTATGACAGGCTTGAACACCGGGGAGCTGTTTTTT
J gene: TRBJ1-2; V gene: TRBV6-1; D gene: TRBD1; clone size: .; CDR3 protein: CASSRTGSPNYGYTF; CDR3 DNA: TGTGCCAGCAGTCGGACAGGTTCACCTAACTATGGCTACACCTTC
J gene: TRBJ1-6; V gene: TRBV7-3; D gene: .; clone size: few; CDR3 protein: CASSLNWLSPLHF; CDR3 DNA: TGTGCCAGCAGCTTAAACTGGCTTTCACCCCTCCACTTT
J gene: TRBJ1-1; V gene: TRBV18; D gene: .; clone size: .; CDR3 protein: CASSQSIFGGTEAFF; CDR3 DNA: TGTGCCAGCTCCCAATCGATCTTCGGGGGCACTGAAGCTTTCTTT
J gene: TRBJ2-3; V gene: TRBV7-3; D gene: .; clone size: few; CDR3 protein: CASSNEGDTDTQYF; CDR3 DNA: TGTGCCAGCAGCAACGAGGGGGACACAGATACGCAGTATTTT
J gene: TRBJ1-1; V gene: TRBV5-1; D gene: .; clone size: few; CDR3 protein: CASSIQGYRTEAFF; CDR3 DNA: TGCGCCAGCAGCATACAGGGCTATCGCACTGAAGCTTTCTTT
J gene: TRBJ2-3; V gene: TRBV4-1; D gene: TRBD2; clone size: many; CDR3 protein: CASSQVRGGTDTQYF; CDR3 DNA: TGCGCCAGCAGCCAAGTGCGGGGAGGGACAGATACGCAGTATTTT
J gene: TRBJ2-3; V gene: TRBV6-4; D gene: .; clone size: many; CDR3 protein: CASSDRAASTDTQYF; CDR3 DNA: TGTGCCAGCAGTGACCGTGCAGCTAGCACAGATACGCAGTATTTT
J gene: TRBJ1-2; V gene: TRBV5-5; D gene: .; clone size: .; CDR3 protein: CASSLGPADGYTF; CDR3 DNA: TGTGCCAGCAGCCTAGGACCGGCGGATGGCTACACCTTC
J gene: TRBJ2-5; V gene: TRBV9; D gene: .; clone size: many; CDR3 protein: CASSVAGWARETQYF; CDR3 DNA: TGTGCCAGCAGCGTCGCGGGTTGGGCTCGGGAGACCCAGTACTTC
J gene: TRBJ1-4; V gene: TRBV12-3/TRBV12-4; D gene: .; clone size: .; CDR3 protein: CASSLQEGRGKLFF; CDR3 DNA: TGTGCCAGCAGTTTGCAGGAAGGGCGCGGAAAACTGTTTTTT
J gene: TRBJ2-5; V gene: TRBV27; D gene: .; clone size: few; CDR3 protein: CASSLSMGGLGETQYF; CDR3 DNA: TGTGCCAGCAGTTTATCGATGGGGGGGCTAGGGGAGACCCAGTACTTC
J gene: TRBJ2-7; V gene: TRBV6-4; D gene: .; clone size: few; CDR3 protein: CASSPGTPHGSEQYF; CDR3 DNA: TGTGCCAGCAGTCCCGGGACTCCACACGGCTCCGAGCAGTACTTC
J gene: TRBJ2-2; V gene: TRBV13; D gene: .; clone size: few; CDR3 protein: CASTRWGPTNTGELFF; CDR3 DNA: TGTGCCAGCACGCGATGGGGGCCTACGAACACCGGGGAGCTGTTTTTT
J gene: TRBJ2-5; V gene: TRBV3-1; D gene: .; clone size: many; CDR3 protein: CASSRGALKHETQYF; CDR3 DNA: TGTGCCAGCAGCCGAGGGGCCCTTAAACACGAGACCCAGTACTTC
J gene: TRBJ2-5; V gene: TRBV7-2; D gene: TRBD2; clone size: few; CDR3 protein: CASSGGGGFQETQYF; CDR3 DNA: TGTGCCAGCAGCGGCGGCGGGGGGTTCCAAGAGACCCAGTACTTC
J gene: TRBJ2-5; V gene: TRBV15; D gene: .; clone size: few; CDR3 protein: CATSRVQETQYF; CDR3 DNA: TGTGCCACCAGCAGAGTTCAAGAGACCCAGTACTTC
J gene: TRBJ2-1; V gene: TRBV18; D gene: TRBD1; clone size: few; CDR3 protein: CASSPKGQRPYNEQFF; CDR3 DNA: TGTGCCAGCTCACCCAAGGGACAGAGGCCCTACAATGAGCAGTTCTTC
J gene: TRBJ2-5; V gene: TRBV9; D gene: TRBD2; clone size: few; CDR3 protein: CASSVASVGGQETQYF; CDR3 DNA: TGTGCCAGCAGCGTAGCGAGCGTGGGGGGGCAAGAGACCCAGTACTTC
J gene: TRBJ1-6; V gene: TRBV10-3; D gene: .; clone size: .; CDR3 protein: CAISESIEGESSPLHF; CDR3 DNA: TGTGCCATCAGTGAGTCGATTGAAGGGGAGAGTTCACCCCTCCACTTT
J gene: TRBJ1-1; V gene: TRBV5-1; D gene: .; clone size: few; CDR3 protein: CASRTWDTEAFF; CDR3 DNA: TGCGCCAGCAGAACCTGGGACACTGAAGCTTTCTTT
J gene: TRBJ1-4; V gene: TRBV29-1; D gene: TRBD1; clone size: .; CDR3 protein: CSVRGTGGLDEKLFF; CDR3 DNA: TGCAGCGTTCGCGGGACAGGGGGTCTAGATGAAAAACTGTTTTTT
J gene: TRBJ2-5; V gene: TRBV2; D gene: .; clone size: few; CDR3 protein: CASRQFQETQYF; CDR3 DNA: TGTGCCAGCAGACAATTCCAAGAGACCCAGTACTTC
J gene: TRBJ1-2; V gene: TRBV5-6; D gene: TRBD1; clone size: .; CDR3 protein: CASSSLHQSPGQGSFPYGYTF; CDR3 DNA: TGTGCCAGCAGCTCACTTCACCAGAGTCCGGGACAGGGGTCTTTCCCCTATGGCTACACCTTC
J gene: TRBJ1-5; V gene: TRBV18; D gene: .; clone size: .; CDR3 protein: CASSPDSTAQHF; CDR3 DNA: TGTGCCAGCTCACCGGACAGTACGGCCCAGCATTTT
J gene: TRBJ1-2; V gene: TRBV5-1; D gene: TRBD1; clone size: .; CDR3 protein: CASSPDRDDYGYTF; CDR3 DNA: TGCGCCAGCAGCCCGGACAGGGACGACTATGGCTACACCTTC
J gene: TRBJ2-3; V gene: TRBV29-1; D gene: TRBD1; clone size: .; CDR3 protein: CSVRTGNTDTQYF; CDR3 DNA: TGCAGCGTGCGGACAGGGAACACAGATACGCAGTATTTT
J gene: TRBJ2-3; V gene: TRBV3-1; D gene: .; clone size: few; CDR3 protein: CASSQDQGGSTDTQYF; CDR3 DNA: TGTGCCAGCAGCCAAGATCAGGGGGGGAGCACAGATACGCAGTATTTT
J gene: TRBJ1-5; V gene: TRBV6-1; D gene: TRBD1; clone size: .; CDR3 protein: CASRDRVSNQPQHF; CDR3 DNA: TGTGCCAGCAGAGACAGGGTTAGCAATCAGCCCCAGCATTTT
J gene: TRBJ2-3; V gene: TRBV2; D gene: .; clone size: .; CDR3 protein: CASNMFTDTQYF; CDR3 DNA: TGTGCCAGCAACATGTTCACAGATACGCAGTATTTT
J gene: TRBJ1-2; V gene: TRBV7-2; D gene: .; clone size: .; CDR3 protein: CASGLAGYYGYTF; CDR3 DNA: TGTGCCAGCGGACTTGCGGGTTACTATGGCTACACCTTC
J gene: TRBJ1-6; V gene: TRBV6-2/TRBV6-3; D gene: .; clone size: few; CDR3 protein: CASSRDGANSPLHF; CDR3 DNA: TGTGCCAGCAGTCGGGACGGTGCGAATTCACCCCTCCACTTT
J gene: TRBJ2-1; V gene: TRBV12-3/TRBV12-4; D gene: TRBD2; clone size: .; CDR3 protein: CASSFGGGSDEQFF; CDR3 DNA: TGTGCCAGCAGTTTTGGCGGGGGGTCGGATGAGCAGTTCTTC
J gene: TRBJ2-6; V gene: TRBV13; D gene: .; clone size: few; CDR3 protein: CASSKRVGSGANVLTF; CDR3 DNA: TGTGCCAGCAGCAAACGGGTAGGATCTGGGGCCAACGTCCTGACTTTC
J gene: TRBJ1-5; V gene: TRBV2; D gene: .; clone size: .; CDR3 protein: CASRAQGFRQPQHF; CDR3 DNA: TGTGCCAGCAGGGCCCAGGGTTTCAGGCAGCCCCAGCATTTT
J gene: TRBJ2-3; V gene: TRBV12-5; D gene: .; clone size: few; CDR3 protein: CASGLVRRSGIDTQYF; CDR3 DNA: TGTGCTAGTGGTTTGGTAAGGCGGTCTGGGATAGATACGCAGTATTTT
J gene: TRBJ2-7; V gene: TRBV5-1; D gene: TRBD1; clone size: few; CDR3 protein: CASSYGTGDTLPYEQYF; CDR3 DNA: TGCGCCAGCAGCTATGGGACAGGGGATACCTTACCCTACGAGCAGTACTTC
J gene: TRBJ2-1; V gene: TRBV27; D gene: .; clone size: .; CDR3 protein: CASSSYFGGADEQFF; CDR3 DNA: TGTGCCAGCAGTTCCTACTTTGGGGGGGCCGATGAGCAGTTCTTC
J gene: TRBJ2-7; V gene: TRBV12-3/TRBV12-4; D gene: .; clone size: many; CDR3 protein: CASSLRGDYEQYF; CDR3 DNA: TGTGCCAGCAGTCTCCGGGGAGATTACGAGCAGTACTTC
J gene: TRBJ2-3; V gene: TRBV12-3/TRBV12-4; D gene: .; clone size: many; CDR3 protein: CASSVDSPSGTQYF; CDR3 DNA: TGTGCCAGCAGCGTTGACAGCCCAAGCGGTACGCAGTATTTT
J gene: TRBJ1-1; V gene: TRBV14; D gene: .; clone size: .; CDR3 protein: CASSHLRGMNTEAFF; CDR3 DNA: TGTGCCAGCAGCCATTTAAGGGGGATGAACACTGAAGCTTTCTTT
J gene: TRBJ1-1; V gene: TRBV10-3; D gene: .; clone size: few; CDR3 protein: CAISESWSNTEAFF; CDR3 DNA: TGTGCCATCAGTGAGTCTTGGTCGAACACTGAAGCTTTCTTT
J gene: TRBJ1-2; V gene: TRBV5-1; D gene: .; clone size: once; CDR3 protein: CASSLANQGRGVGYTF; CDR3 DNA: TGCGCCAGCAGCTTGGCCAATCAAGGACGGGGGGTCGGCTACACCTTC
J gene: TRBJ1-4; V gene: TRBV6-5; D gene: .; clone size: .; CDR3 protein: CASSYYQGLGEKLFF; CDR3 DNA: TGTGCCAGCAGTTACTATCAGGGGCTGGGGGAAAAACTGTTTTTT
J gene: TRBJ1-4; V gene: TRBV7-2; D gene: .; clone size: few; CDR3 protein: CASSLAFSATNEKLFF; CDR3 DNA: TGTGCCAGCAGCTTAGCGTTCAGTGCAACTAATGAAAAACTGTTTTTT
J gene: TRBJ1-5; V gene: TRBV27; D gene: TRBD1; clone size: .; CDR3 protein: CASSFHRGGNQPQHF; CDR3 DNA: TGTGCCAGCAGTTTCCACAGGGGAGGCAATCAGCCCCAGCATTTT
J gene: TRBJ1-2; V gene: TRBV19; D gene: .; clone size: few; CDR3 protein: CASSITWTANYGYTF; CDR3 DNA: TGTGCCAGTAGTATAACATGGACAGCGAACTATGGCTACACCTTC
J gene: TRBJ2-6; V gene: TRBV6-6; D gene: .; clone size: few; CDR3 protein: CASSASGSYSGANVLTF; CDR3 DNA: TGTGCCAGCAGTGCCTCGGGCAGCTACTCTGGGGCCAACGTCCTGACTTTC
J gene: TRBJ2-7; V gene: TRBV7-9; D gene: .; clone size: .; CDR3 protein: CAGSGGQSYEQYF; CDR3 DNA: TGTGCCGGCAGCGGGGGACAGTCCTACGAGCAGTACTTC
J gene: TRBJ2-4; V gene: TRBV20-1; D gene: TRBD2; clone size: few; CDR3 protein: CSAGDYPKNIQYF; CDR3 DNA: TGCAGTGCTGGGGACTACCCCAAAAACATTCAGTACTTC
J gene: TRBJ1-5; V gene: TRBV10-3; D gene: TRBD1; clone size: few; CDR3 protein: CATRTGLNSNQPQHF; CDR3 DNA: TGTGCCACCCGGACAGGACTTAATAGCAATCAGCCCCAGCATTTT
J gene: TRBJ2-7; V gene: TRBV20-1; D gene: TRBD1; clone size: few; CDR3 protein: CSARNRTGAYEQYF; CDR3 DNA: TGCAGTGCTAGGAACAGGACAGGGGCTTACGAGCAGTACTTC
J gene: TRBJ1-6; V gene: TRBV6-2/TRBV6-3; D gene: .; clone size: few; CDR3 protein: CASSSWSPLHF; CDR3 DNA: TGTGCCAGCAGTTCTTGGTCACCCCTCCACTTT